Sequencing of this T cell receptor beta chain was carried out in a study of cytomegalovirus exposure and HLA in healthy donors (dated by TCRdb to about 2017). Study-wide context: An earlier analysis of approximately 640 of the donors reported 250 to 300 Gb of sequence data and more than 90 million unique TCR beta sequences from 150 million to 200 million T cells. The number of typed donors differed by locus: roughly 629-640 for A, B, C, DRB1 and DQB1; 522 for DQA1; 600 to 610 for DPA1; and 400 to 480 for DPB1. About 310 gigabases of sequencing data and tens of millions of unique TCR sequences were included in an early release covering 500 to 750 HLA-typed donors. A separate validation cohort of 100 to 150 different subjects was used in addition to the approximately 700-subject first cohort. Donor age, sex, ethnicity and CMV serostatus were compiled together with the repertoire data. All discovery cohort repertoires had been generated on a single sequencing platform. The study profiled the T cell repertoires of about 720 subjects by immunosequencing and related them to cytomegalovirus serostatus. Among the roughly 400 genotyped donors, around 81% belonged to the genetic ancestry cluster associated with self-reported Caucasian donors. In the later analysis, no new phenotypic data were used to find candidate immune exposures; instead, reliance was placed on TCR beta sequences and their occurrence across donors. In a later analysis, previously published TCR beta repertoires from 500 to 750 donors were re-analyzed and high-resolution HLA genotyping was added so that TCR occurrence patterns could be studied. In a later genetic analysis, genome-wide SNP genotypes for about 55% of the roughly 670 donors were used, and that subset was treated as a discovery cohort. An earlier analysis of more than 450 of the donors used high-throughput TCR beta sequencing to judge whether each TCR beta V gene segment behaved as functional or pseudogenic. Both class I and class II loci were covered by HLA typing, at four-digit resolution. Among 350 to 400 genotyped donors of the cohort, an average of about 240,000 unique TCR beta nucleotide sequences were sequenced per donor, roughly a sixth of them non-productive. The study combined high-throughput TCR immunosequencing, statistical association of individual TCRs with disease status, and machine learning to predict cytomegalovirus infection status. Five DR-DQ haplotypes were treated as single units for association and clustering because of strong linkage in the cohort. The aim of the study was to test whether cataloging public T cell receptors could identify signatures of past pathogen exposure.

On this clone: Its antigen remains unidentified. One base away there is no much larger clone; base qualities are not given.

Libraries were built with the immunoSEQ multiplex PCR assay. The multiplex PCR relied on a mix of 60 forward primers for TCR Vbeta segments and 13 reverse primers for TCR Jbeta segments. The CDR3 region of rearranged TCR beta genes was amplified from genomic DNA with a multiplex PCR assay. On the Illumina HiSeq System, the amplified TCR beta libraries were sequenced as 87-base-pair reads. As for how the authors treated the data: In a later analysis, some 80 million unique TCR beta chains were counted across the roughly 610 repertoires, and about 9.9 million of these chains were shared by at least two donors. Raw reads were error-corrected and collapsed into unique sequences with a nearest-neighbor algorithm that merged closely related sequences to remove PCR and sequencing errors. Alignment of CDR3 sequences to IMGT reference sequences was used to assign V, D and J gene segments. For a sequence to be retained, a match of at least six nucleotides to both a V gene segment and a J gene segment was required. Rearrangements were called productive when the CDR3 lacked stop codons and stayed in frame with V and J; all others were non-productive. CDR3 was defined by IMGT convention, running from the second conserved V-encoded cysteine to the conserved J-encoded phenylalanine. The earlier analysis of about 610 of the donors excluded sequences that lacked an unambiguous match to a single V gene segment. In an earlier analysis of 587 of the donors, V segments were called functional above 56.7% productive rearrangements and were called segregating when the between-donor standard deviation exceeded 5%. A statistical classification framework was developed to diagnose cytomegalovirus status using the catalog of TCR beta chain sequences. In a later analysis, TCR nucleotide sequences were compared against IMGT/GENE-DB human TR gene sequences so that V and J genes could be assigned. The TCRdist pipeline was used in a later analysis to assign CDR3 sequences and most-parsimonious VDJ recombination scenarios. A later analysis defined each TCR beta chain by its CDR3 amino acid sequence plus V-gene family, and excluded reads lacking a unique V-gene family. To address suspected cross-contamination and a sequencing artifact, a later analysis removed around 590 highly shared, low-generation-probability nucleotide sequences. A later analysis calculated a clonal expansion index for each public chain from normalized within-repertoire ranks of inferred template counts. In a later analysis, generation probabilities were computed with a VDJ recombination model fitted to out-of-frame rearrangements, and the resulting probabilities were checked against IGoR. In a later analysis, TCR-TCR, TCR-HLA and TCR-CMV co-occurrence was scored with hypergeometric tests, and a repertoire-size bias correction was applied to TCR pairs. False discovery rates were estimated in a later analysis by permuting HLA or CMV assignments 20 times. In a later analysis, co-occurring TCRs were grouped using DBSCAN, and TCRdist sequence similarity was added for clustering within HLA-allele-positive subsets. Co-occurrence clustering excluded repertoires with fewer than 30,000 or more than 120,000 public chains, plus five with anomalous nucleotide sharing. TCRdb's version of the immuneACCESS table is confined to in-frame rearrangements and falls short of the full clone set. An unresolved V gene accounts for under half of the shortfall where checked; the remainder is of unknown origin. From that table come the V and J calls and clone size; the DNA was used to work out D and trimming. Counted in this sample were 150,000 to 200,000 clones; more than 65% of them appeared once. Roughly 6.5% of the sample lies in the top ten.

Here is what the overall study found, with its caveats: Across donors, most TCR sequences were observed very rarely, whereas some public TCRs were present in many individuals. Because HLA typing was missing for some donors at each locus, association tests included only the typed subset. An association between a missense DCLRE1C variant and V-gene and J-gene trimming of TCR beta chains was found in a later genetic analysis and replicated in an independent cohort. A later analysis associated some 17,000 TCR beta sequences with specific HLA alleles at a false discovery rate of 0.05. When HLA alleles, especially DR and DQ, strongly co-occurred, attributing TCR associations to individual alleles was difficult. Only TCR beta chains were sequenced in this cohort, and the absence of alpha or paired-chain data limited detectable features. A total of 150 or so TCR beta chains were listed by the study as associated with cytomegalovirus. A group of highly shared sequence variants was considered likely to be a technical artifact of the sequencing pipeline. In a later genetic analysis, fewer N-insertions in productive TCRs were reported among donors in an Asian-associated ancestry cluster than the approximately 670-donor mean. In a later analysis, HLA-associated TCR beta chains showed more clonal expansion and lower generation probabilities than non-associated chains that were equally common. In a later analysis, several top co-occurrence clusters were reported to appear linked to parvovirus B19, influenza, CMV and Epstein-Barr virus. The classifier was reported to diagnose cytomegalovirus status with high specificity and sensitivity in both the original and validation cohorts. A later analysis found that most CMV-associated TCR beta chains appeared HLA-restricted, with HLA associations seemingly driven largely by CMV exposure. The only immune exposure information available for the cohort was CMV serostatus. A further reported finding was that TCR beta sequences accurately predicted the HLA-A and HLA-B alleles for most subjects in the first cohort. Roughly uniform sequencing depth across donors was assumed in presence/absence analyses, although this assumption may not hold. Some IMGT-functional V segments, including TRBV6-2 and TRBV6-3, could not be told apart with the 87-base-pair reads, so those segments were excluded. In an earlier analysis of approximately 590 of the donors, most TCR beta V segments appeared in productive rearrangements about 87% or about 30% of the time, broadly matching IMGT annotations. A later analysis found that TCR association rates varied across HLA loci, with DRB1 alleles showing the most associated TCRs and HLA-C alleles the fewest. Around 16 rarely observed V segments, including chromosome 9 orphons, were excluded from the earlier analysis of almost 600 of the donors because counts were too low. In vitro tests confirmed that a few of the cytomegalovirus-associated TCR beta chains recognize cytomegalovirus antigens. The authors suggested that the approach could potentially be generalized to other disease states and immunological phenotypes. Linkage disequilibrium might explain the correlated functional status among segregating V segments, but an unknown experimental factor could not be ruled out.

The cohort consisted of 600 to 750 healthy bone marrow donors. All cohort members were sampled while nominally healthy, although unrecorded immune exposures were likely present. The donor tested CMV seropositive and was one of the 289 seropositive cohort members. A peripheral blood sample was provided by each donor, and peripheral blood mononuclear cells were used for TCR beta sequencing. The Qiagen DNeasy Blood Extraction Kit was used to extract genomic DNA from the blood cell samples. CDR1 and CDR2 (MDHEN, SYDVKM) derive from the germline V gene. Deletion took 5 bases off V and 2 bases off J, with a span of 13 bases between the germline ends. From cysteine to phenylalanine, the CDR3 is 15 amino acids long. The kept DNA is CDR3 alone, 45 bases in frame from the first base.

Sequencing used PBMCs. The receptor's source is a man aged 50-60 years in good health and CMV-seropositive. In this chain, TRBV28 is recombined with TRBJ1-3, with the D segment identity uncertain. Here the CDR3 is given as CASSATSITGNTIYF. The nucleotide sequence reads as follows: TGTGCCAGCAGTGCCACCTCTATAACTGGAAACACCATATATTTT.